The rows below give T cell receptor beta chains drawn from one sample of a study of blood T cell repertoires in COVID-19. Sequencing was performed with immunoSEQ multiplex PCR; in TCRdb, only in-frame clones are kept and a portion is missing. The sample has 350,000 or so clones; about 90% are singletons. What was sequenced was PBMCs or T cells enriched from blood (not recorded which). These receptors came from a woman in her twenties or thirties who had been exposed to COVID-19. The CDR3 runs from the conserved cysteine through the conserved F or W. A D gene is named only where the DNA matches it firmly. Expanded clones are given a class, and other clones once, few, many or no size at all.

j_gene	abundance	v_gene	d_gene	CDR3aa	CDR3nt
TRBJ2-1	NA	TRBV18	NA	CASSPPHGWDEQFF	TGTGCCAGCTCACCACCCCACGGGTGGGATGAGCAGTTCTTC
TRBJ2-7	NA	TRBV2	TRBD1	CASSDWDRGEQYF	TGTGCCAGCAGTGATTGGGACAGGGGTGAGCAGTACTTC
TRBJ1-6	NA	TRBV29-1	NA	CSVERTVSHSPLHF	TGCAGCGTTGAACGGACAGTCTCCCATTCACCCCTCCACTTT
TRBJ2-3	NA	TRBV5-1	NA	CASSLESGGGTDTQYF	TGCGCCAGCAGCTTGGAGTCGGGGGGCGGGACAGATACGCAGTATTTT
TRBJ2-3	NA	TRBV13	TRBD2	CASSLRLREGLRGAYTQYF	TGTGCCAGCAGCTTAAGGTTGCGGGAGGGCCTAAGGGGAGCATATACGCAGTATTTT
TRBJ1-1	NA	TRBV30	TRBD1	CAWSGQGSLWAEAFF	TGTGCCTGGTCGGGACAGGGCTCTCTGTGGGCTGAAGCTTTCTTT
TRBJ1-2	NA	TRBV4-2	NA	CASSQEDSGNYGYTF	TGTGCCAGCAGCCAAGAAGACTCGGGGAACTATGGCTACACCTTC
TRBJ1-3	NA	TRBV3-1/TRBV3-2	TRBD1	CASSHRGKNTIYF	TGTGCCAGCAGCCACAGGGGGAAGAACACCATATATTTT
TRBJ1-1	once	TRBV10-1	TRBD1	CASRGQTNTEAFF	TGCGCCAGCAGGGGACAGACGAACACTGAAGCTTTCTTT
TRBJ2-1	NA	TRBV19	TRBD2	CASSKARLAGGGNEQFF	TGTGCCAGTAGTAAGGCCCGACTAGCGGGAGGGGGCAATGAGCAGTTCTTC
TRBJ1-5	NA	TRBV19	NA	CASSRTRADQPQHF	TGTGCCAGTAGTCGGACAAGGGCGGATCAGCCCCAGCATTTT
TRBJ2-2	NA	TRBV4-2	NA	CASSQAGGRVTGELFF	TGTGCCAGCAGCCAAGCCGGGGGGCGGGTCACCGGGGAGCTGTTTTTT
TRBJ1-3	NA	TRBV29-1	TRBD1	CSVEVNPGQGGGNTIYF	TGCAGCGTTGAAGTGAATCCCGGACAGGGGGGAGGAAACACCATATATTTT
TRBJ1-1	NA	TRBV2	NA	CASSALDSRTEAFF	TGTGCCAGCAGTGCCCTTGACAGCCGCACTGAAGCTTTCTTT
TRBJ2-7	NA	TRBV5-4	TRBD1	CASSSDRGLGEQYF	TGTGCCAGCAGCTCGGACAGGGGGCTAGGCGAGCAGTACTTC
TRBJ2-7	once	TRBV7-2	NA	CASSFETGTYEQYF	TGTGCCAGCAGCTTCGAAACCGGGACCTACGAGCAGTACTTC
TRBJ1-5	NA	TRBV30	TRBD1	CAWRDRGWGGNQPQHF	TGTGCCTGGAGAGACAGGGGCTGGGGGGGAAATCAGCCCCAGCATTTT
TRBJ2-3	NA	TRBV11-2	NA	CASSFPPGHTQYF	TGTGCCAGCAGCTTCCCCCCTGGGCATACGCAGTATTTT
TRBJ1-4	NA	TRBV15	TRBD1	CATSSDNRDSNEKLFF	TGTGCCACCAGCAGTGATAACCGGGACAGTAATGAAAAACTGTTTTTT
TRBJ2-6	NA	TRBV28	NA	CASSLSPGPGVRGANVLTF	TGTGCCAGCAGCCTGTCCCCGGGCCCCGGGGTTCGTGGGGCCAACGTCCTGACTTTC
TRBJ2-1	NA	TRBV11-3	TRBD2	CASSETSGLAGTRNEQFF	TGTGCCAGCAGCGAAACTTCGGGACTAGCGGGAACGAGGAATGAGCAGTTCTTC
TRBJ1-4	NA	TRBV28	TRBD1	CASSLFDRGREKLFF	TGTGCCAGCAGTTTATTCGACAGGGGCCGGGAAAAACTGTTTTTT
TRBJ1-5	NA	TRBV28	TRBD1	CASSKGQVTSNQPQHF	TGTGCCAGCAGCAAAGGACAGGTTACTAGCAATCAGCCCCAGCATTTT
TRBJ1-1	once	TRBV4-2	NA	CASSQDSGGTEAFF	TGTGCCAGCAGCCAAGATTCCGGGGGCACTGAAGCTTTCTTT
TRBJ1-5	NA	TRBV29-1	TRBD1	CSVEDEGAGQPQHF	TGCAGCGTTGAAGACGAGGGGGCCGGTCAGCCCCAGCATTTT
TRBJ1-4	NA	TRBV2	NA	CASRYRVEEKLFF	TGTGCCAGCCGCTACAGGGTTGAGGAAAAACTGTTTTTT
TRBJ2-3	NA	TRBV18	NA	CASSPPRGRVEADTQYF	TGTGCCAGCTCACCACCGCGGGGCAGGGTAGAAGCAGATACGCAGTATTTT
TRBJ1-2	NA	TRBV3-1/TRBV3-2	NA	CASSNYNYGYTF	TGTGCCAGCAGCAACTATAACTATGGCTACACCTTC
TRBJ1-4	NA	TRBV28	TRBD1	CASSLGGTGREKLFF	TGTGCCAGCAGTTTAGGCGGGACAGGGCGCGAAAAACTGTTTTTT
TRBJ1-2	NA	TRBV5-5	NA	CASSGGSFNYGYTF	TGTGCCAGCAGCGGGGGGTCTTTTAACTATGGCTACACCTTC
TRBJ2-7	NA	TRBV27	NA	CASSLSGGYEQYF	TGTGCCAGCAGTTTATCGGGGGGCTACGAGCAGTACTTC
TRBJ1-1	NA	TRBV3-1/TRBV3-2	TRBD1	CASSQAGQGAGNTEAFF	TGTGCCAGCAGCCAAGCGGGACAGGGGGCTGGGAACACTGAAGCTTTCTTT
TRBJ1-3	NA	TRBV11-2	NA	CASSLDLRASGNTIYF	TGTGCCAGCAGCTTAGATTTGAGGGCCTCCGGAAACACCATATATTTT
TRBJ1-3	NA	TRBV19	NA	CASSIIGTHTSGNTIYF	TGTGCCAGTAGTATTATCGGGACTCACACCTCCGGAAACACCATATATTTT
TRBJ2-7	once	TRBV7-2	TRBD2	CASSPSGTSSEQYF	TGTGCCAGCAGCCCCTCCGGGACTAGCAGCGAGCAGTACTTC
TRBJ2-2	few	TRBV5-5	TRBD1	CASSPLQGAAGELFF	TGTGCCAGCAGCCCGCTACAGGGGGCTGCCGGGGAGCTGTTTTTT